This T cell receptor (beta chain) was recovered during a study of fetal regulatory T cell absence and autoimmunity. Across the study: The IPEX patients lacked clinical diabetes but had exocrine pancreas autoimmunity. Overall study findings and caveats: Broadly similar TRB gene family usage was seen in pancreas and cord blood. Compared with cord blood, pancreas showed oligoclonal TCR enrichment, some clones over 95-fold.

Produced via immunoSEQ multiplex PCR; TCRdb's table is partial and in-frame only. The sample contains 95,000 or so clones, 72% of which appear only once. Regarding this clone: Its antigen is still unknown.

The sequence came from a male donor with IPEX syndrome. Sequences were obtained from pancreas tissue.

CDR3 region: CASSAGASVHEQYF. In DNA form, the CDR3 reads TGTGCCAGCAGTGCGGGGGCTAGCGTACACGAGCAGTACTTC. J is TRBJ2-7 and V is TRBV2, with D perhaps assigned TRBD1 or TRBD2 (6 bases each). Germline V gene sequence: CDR1 SNHLY, CDR2 FYNNEI. The CDR3 runs 14 residues. Trimming took 4 bases from V and 5 from J, leaving 15 bases between them.